The 8 T cell receptor beta chains in this list originate from one sample, sequenced in a study of identifying expanded T cells in peripheral blood (dated by TCRdb to about 2019). Libraries were prepared through the immunoSEQ multiplex PCR assay. Not all clones reach the TCRdb copy of this immuneACCESS table, which keeps in-frame sequences only. Checked studies attribute under half of the gap to unresolved V genes and leave the rest unexplained. In this sample the table shows under 85,000 clones, roughly 84% of which occur a single time. Of the sample, less than 20% falls within the top ten clones. The sample taken for sequencing was blood. These receptors all stem from a person aged 18-70 years in good health.

The rearrangement uses TRBV28 and TRBJ2-5, with TRBD1 identical over 7 bases. With 5 bases clipped from V and 4 bases from J, the junction kept 13 bases outside the gene matches. The germline V gene has CDR1 MDHEN and CDR2 SYDVKM. This CDR3 comprises 16 residues. The CDR3 DNA follows: TGTGCCAGCAGTGCGACAGGGCGGTCCCGGGGAGAGACCCAGTACTTC. As protein: CASSATGRSRGETQYF.

V and J are TRBV7-3 and TRBJ1-1, with TRBD1 matching over 7 bases. Germline assignment: CDR1 SGHTA and CDR2 FQGTGA. The CDR3 spans 13 residues. The trim removed 4 bases at V and 4 bases at J, leaving 3 bases unmatched. CDR3 sequence: CASSSTGSTEAFF. In DNA, the CDR3 is TGTGCCAGCAGCTCGACAGGGTCCACTGAAGCTTTCTTT.

This chain joins TRBV18 and TRBJ2-7, with TRBD1 identical over 8 bases. Trimming took 6 bases from V and 4 from J; bases not matched to a gene: 5. The CDR3 is 13 residues long. Per the germline V gene, CDR1 is KGHSH and CDR2 is LQKENI. The CDR3 sequence is CASSLTGAYEQYF. The DNA for the CDR3 is TGTGCCAGCTCCCTGACAGGGGCGTACGAGCAGTACTTC.

This sequence joins TRBV11-2 and TRBJ1-2, with D possibly matching TRBD1 (5 bases). Germline V gene sequence: CDR1 SGHAT, CDR2 FQNNGV. V gave up 6 bases and J gave up 7 bases, with 9 bases separating them. This CDR3 has 11 residues. The chain's CDR3 is CASRGEGGYTF. CDR3 bases: TGTGCCAGCAGGGGGGAGGGTGGCTACACCTTC.

The sample holds one count of this clone. This sequence joins TRBV5-1 and TRBJ1-1, with TRBD1 identical over 7 bases. V lost 3 bases, J lost 3 bases, and 2 bases stayed unmatched. The CDR3 is made up of 13 amino acids. Germline V lookup: CDR1 SGHRS, CDR2 YFSETQ. The CDR3 nucleotides are TGCGCCAGCAGCTCCAGGGGGGACACTGAAGCTTTCTTT. It translates to CASSSRGDTEAFF.

The V gene is TRBV4-1, the J gene TRBJ2-7, with TRBD2 identical over 9 bases. The CDR3 consists of 17 residues. Germline values: CDR1 MGHRA, CDR2 YSYEKL. V dropped 0 bases and J dropped 4; count of bases not matched to a gene: 10. The chain's CDR3 is CASSQEGRAGGPYEQYF. The CDR3 region has the DNA TGCGCCAGCAGCCAAGAGGGGAGGGCGGGAGGGCCTTACGAGCAGTACTTC.

This rearrangement joins TRBV7-9 to TRBJ2-5, with D uncertain. Trimming left V 3 bases short and J 5 bases short, with 4 bases between. The CDR3 length is 11 residues. CDR1 is SEHNR, CDR2 FQNEAQ, per germline (reference sequence). This CDR3 reads CASSFLETQYF. The CDR3 DNA sequence: TGTGCCAGCAGCTTTTTGGAGACCCAGTACTTC.

The chain recombines TRBV5-6 with TRBJ2-1; D gene ambiguous. Trimming took off 0 bases at V and 9 bases at J, with 16 bases between the two ends. Germline V gene data show CDR1 as SGHDT and CDR2 as YYEEEE. There are 15 residues in the CDR3. The DNA for the CDR3 is TGTGCCAGCAGCTTGGTCGCGCCAGAACAAGGTGAGCAGTTCTTC. Translation gives CASSLVAPEQGEQFF.